Each of the 18 T cell receptor beta chains below was sequenced from the same sample in a study of blood T cell repertoires in COVID-19. Produced via immunoSEQ multiplex PCR; TCRdb's table is partial and in-frame only. The repertoire holds tens of thousands of clones, with 70% to 85% as singletons. The sample taken for sequencing was peripheral blood. These receptors originate from a man between 65 and 85 years old with acute or convalescent COVID-19.

The gene calls are TRBV6-1 and TRBJ1-2, with no clear D. The germline V gene encodes CDR1 MNHNS and CDR2 SASEGT. V lost 0 bases, J lost 2 bases, and 7 bases lay in between. The CDR3 runs to 14 residues. The CDR3 is CASSEAGGNYGYTF. The CDR3 bases are TGTGCCAGCAGTGAAGCCGGAGGGAACTATGGCTACACCTTC.

This clone was seen more than once but under ten times. The gene calls are TRBV28 and TRBJ2-7, with a tentative D call TRBD1 (6 bases). With 7 bases removed from V and 0 bases from J, the gap between germline ends came to 16 bases. The germline V gene has CDR1 MDHEN and CDR2 SYDVKM. The CDR3 covers 15 residues. CDR3 in DNA: TGTGCCAGCAATTTTCCGGGACATAGCTCCTACGAGCAGTACTTC. It specifies CASNFPGHSSYEQYF.

The genes are TRBV5-1 and TRBJ2-7, with a possible D match to TRBD1 (5 bases). This CDR3 contains 15 residues. V was clipped by 5 bases and J by 0 bases, with 15 bases between them. Germline V gene sequence: CDR1 SGHRS, CDR2 YFSETQ. The CDR3: CASRKDSASSYEQYF. The CDR3 DNA reads TGCGCCAGCAGGAAAGACAGTGCGAGCTCCTACGAGCAGTACTTC.

The chain is built from TRBV5-6 and TRBJ1-1; no clear D gene. Germline V gene sequence: CDR1 SGHDT, CDR2 YYEEEE. This CDR3 is built from 13 residues. Trimming cost V 4 bases and J 5 bases, with 12 bases left between them. This chain's CDR3 is CASSPFGGTEAFF. In nucleotides, the CDR3 is TGTGCCAGCAGCCCCTTTGGAGGGACTGAAGCTTTCTTT.

The chain couples TRBV5-1 to TRBJ2-3, with D possibly matching TRBD1 (6 bases). CDR1 SGHRS and CDR2 YFSETQ come from the germline V gene. CDR3 length: 14 amino acids. Trimming removed 3 bases from V and 0 bases from J, with 8 bases in between. The CDR3 here is CASSSGASTDTQYF. CDR3 DNA sequence: TGCGCCAGCAGCTCAGGGGCCAGCACAGATACGCAGTATTTT. Complete variable domain (other parts from reference TRBV5-1 and TRBJ2-3): KAGVTQTPRYLIKTRGQQVTLSCSPISGHRSVSWYQQTPGQGLQFLFEYFSETQRNKGNFPGRFSGRQFSNSRSEMNVSTLELGDSALYLCASSSGASTDTQYFGPGTRLTVL.

The chain is built from TRBV7-9 and TRBJ2-3; perhaps TRBD1 as D (5 bases). This CDR3 has 18 residues. The V end was cut by 5 bases, the J end by 4 bases, with 25 bases between. Germline-derived CDR1 and CDR2 are SEHNR and FQNEAQ (reference sequence). CDR3: CASSGTIWTKVGPDTQYF. The CDR3, as DNA: TGTGCCAGCAGCGGAACGATATGGACAAAGGTTGGGCCAGATACGCAGTATTTT. Filled out from reference TRBV7-9 and TRBJ2-3, the complete variable domain reads DTGVSQNPRHKITKRGQNVTFRCDPISEHNRLYWYRQTLGQGPEFLTYFQNEAQLEKSRLLSDRFSAERPKGSFSTLEIQRTEQGDSAMYLCASSGTIWTKVGPDTQYFGPGTRLTVL.

The chain combines TRBV19 with TRBJ1-3; tentatively, D is TRBD1 (6 bases). Trimming took off 8 bases at V and 1 base at J, with 18 bases between the two ends. The CDR3 runs to 16 residues. The germline gives CDR1 LNHDA, CDR2 SQIVND (reference sequence). CDR3 amino acids: CASQRQGYSSGNTIYF. CDR3 nucleotides: TGTGCCAGTCAGAGGCAGGGGTATTCTTCTGGAAACACCATATATTTT.

This chain connects TRBV28 to TRBJ2-7, with a tentative D call TRBD1 (5 bases). This CDR3 is built from 13 residues. Germline V CDR1 and CDR2: MDHEN, SYDVKM. Trimming removed 10 bases from V and 4 bases from J, with 17 bases in between. The CDR3 DNA reads as TGTGCCACCCAAAGTCCCCAGGGATACGAGCAGTACTTC. Its translation is CATQSPQGYEQYF.

This rearrangement joins TRBV11-2 to TRBJ2-1; 10 nucleotides line up with TRBD2. Per germline, CDR1 SGHAT and CDR2 FQNNGV. Losses at the gene ends were 7 bases for V and 7 bases for J; bases not matched to a gene: 19. The CDR3 sequence is 18 residues long. The CDR3 reads CASNTGGASGRSVNEQFF. In DNA form, the CDR3 reads TGTGCCAGCAATACCGGGGGGGCTAGCGGGAGAAGTGTGAATGAGCAGTTCTTC.

This clone was seen a single time. The rearrangement links TRBV20-1 to TRBJ2-5, with D uncertain. CDR1 and CDR2 from the germline V gene are DFQATT and SNEGSKA (reference sequence). Trimming left V 3 bases short and J 1 base short, with 3 bases between. This CDR3 spans 11 amino acids. The CDR3 loop reads CSASRQETQYF. The DNA of the CDR3 is TGCAGTGCTAGTCGCCAAGAGACCCAGTACTTC.

A single count supports this clone. This chain joins TRBV4-3 and TRBJ1-2; TRBD1 is a possible D gene (5 bases). Germline assignment: CDR1 LGHNA and CDR2 YSLEER. V shed 0 bases and J shed 8 bases, with 10 bases lying between them. The length of the CDR3 is 13 residues. The CDR3 DNA reads TGCGCCAGCAGCCAAGATGGGGCTCGCGGCTACACCTTC. This translates into CASSQDGARGYTF.

This clone was observed once. The chain has TRBV6-5 and TRBJ1-2, with D possibly TRBD1 on 5 matching bases. The V gene lost 5 bases and the J gene lost 1 base, with 8 bases spanning the gap. CDR3 length: 13 residues. In germline, CDR1 is MNHEY, CDR2 SVGAGI. CDR3 sequence: CASSKGLNYGYTF. CDR3 nucleotide sequence: TGTGCCAGCAGTAAGGGACTTAACTATGGCTACACCTTC.

The V call is TRBV6-5, the J call TRBJ2-7, with 10 bases aligning to TRBD1. CDR1 is MNHEY, CDR2 SVGAGI, per germline. Trimming removed 8 bases from V and 2 bases from J; junction bases left unmatched: 9. The CDR3 totals 15 residues. CDR3 sequence reads: CASSRPGTGAYEQYF. DNA of the CDR3: TGTGCCAGCTCCCGCCCGGGGACAGGGGCCTACGAGCAGTACTTC.

The chain joins TRBV5-1 to TRBJ2-7; tentatively, D is TRBD1 (6 bases). Germline V gene data show CDR1 as SGHRS and CDR2 as YFSETQ. The CDR3 is made up of 14 amino acids. Between the trimmed V and J ends, which lost 1 base and 6 bases, there was a span of 14 bases. The CDR3 here is CASSLTGTRGEQYF. CDR3 nucleotides: TGCGCCAGCAGCTTGACCGGGACAAGGGGCGAGCAGTACTTC.

This clone turned up a few times. Here the CDR3 reads CASSPGTASSNTIYF. CDR3 nucleotide sequence: TGTGCCAGCAGTCCCGGGACAGCTAGTAGTAACACCATATATTTT. The chain carries TRBV6-5 and TRBJ1-3, with 7 nucleotides matching TRBD1. Germline CDR1 is MNHEY and CDR2 is SVGAGI. V shed 5 bases, J shed 7 bases, and the junction held 11 bases outside the gene matches. This CDR3 region has 15 residues.

This chain uses TRBV27 with TRBJ2-1, with 11 nucleotides matching TRBD2. This CDR3 spans 18 amino acids. V trimming: 4 bases; J trimming: 0 bases; junction bases outside the gene matches: 8. Germline V gene lookup returns CDR1 MNHEY and CDR2 SMNVEV (reference sequence). The CDR3 DNA is TGTGCCAGCAGTTCGGGGACTAGCGGTACGAGCTCCTACAATGAGCAGTTCTTC. Translation: CASSSGTSGTSSYNEQFF.

V gene TRBV30 combines with J gene TRBJ2-2; 8 bases align to TRBD1. The CDR3 is 14 residues long. The trim removed 4 bases at V and 4 bases at J, leaving 5 bases unmatched. CDR1 and CDR2 (germline): GTSNPN, SVGIG (reference sequence). CDR3 protein: CAWKIGQGTGELFF. In DNA, the CDR3 is TGTGCCTGGAAAATTGGACAGGGCACCGGGGAGCTGTTTTTT. Based on the CDR3 plus reference TRBV30 and TRBJ2-2, the full variable domain is SQTIHQWPATLVQPVGSPLSLECTVEGTSNPNLYWYRQAAGRGLQLLFYSVGIGQISSEVPQNLSASRPQDRQFILSSKKLLLSDSGFYLCAWKIGQGTGELFFGEGSRLTVL.

This clone was seen a single time. The CDR3 here is CASSREDTGITDTQYF. Written as DNA, the CDR3 is TGTGCCAGTAGTCGAGAGGACACCGGCATCACAGATACGCAGTATTTT. The chain employs TRBV19 and TRBJ2-3; weak D call: TRBD1 (5 bases). Germline lookup yields CDR1 LNHDA and CDR2 SQIVND (reference sequence). The CDR3 runs 16 residues. Trimming took off 5 bases at V and 2 bases at J, with 17 bases between the two ends.